This TCR beta chain was documented in a study of beta chain features in type 1 diabetes. At the level of the study: Examination of sorted cells across all samples involved 90 million to 120 million cells.

Staining for CD45RO/CCR7/CD25/CD127/CD95/CD27 allowed sorting of CD4+ naive, central memory, regulatory and stem cell-like memory cells. Reverse transcription of all isolated RNA meant that expressed TCRB transcripts were sequenced. Only in-frame clones appear in the TCRdb table, and some are missing; sequencing was by immunoSEQ multiplex PCR. The sample contains some 230,000 clones, around 9.6% of which appear only once. In this sample, this clone turned up a few times. CDR1 is SGHAT, CDR2 FQNNGV, per germline. The CDR3 runs 14 residues. The V end was cut by 5 bases, the J end by 4 bases, with 15 bases between.

The chain recombines TRBV11-2 with TRBJ2-7; tentatively, D is TRBD2 (5 bases). Sequencing was carried out using naive CD4+ T cells from blood. The TCR was taken from a woman younger than 30 in good health. CDR3 bases: TGTGCCAGCAGCCTCCGACTGGGAGATTACGAGCAGTACTTC. Its protein is CASSLRLGDYEQYF. Combining the CDR3 with reference TRBV11-2 and TRBJ2-7 gives the whole variable domain EAGVAQSPRYKIIEKRQSVAFWCNPISGHATLYWYQQILGQGPKLLIQFQNNGVVDDSQLPKDRFSAERLKGVDSTLKIQPAKLEDSAVYLCASSLRLGDYEQYFGPGTRLTVT.